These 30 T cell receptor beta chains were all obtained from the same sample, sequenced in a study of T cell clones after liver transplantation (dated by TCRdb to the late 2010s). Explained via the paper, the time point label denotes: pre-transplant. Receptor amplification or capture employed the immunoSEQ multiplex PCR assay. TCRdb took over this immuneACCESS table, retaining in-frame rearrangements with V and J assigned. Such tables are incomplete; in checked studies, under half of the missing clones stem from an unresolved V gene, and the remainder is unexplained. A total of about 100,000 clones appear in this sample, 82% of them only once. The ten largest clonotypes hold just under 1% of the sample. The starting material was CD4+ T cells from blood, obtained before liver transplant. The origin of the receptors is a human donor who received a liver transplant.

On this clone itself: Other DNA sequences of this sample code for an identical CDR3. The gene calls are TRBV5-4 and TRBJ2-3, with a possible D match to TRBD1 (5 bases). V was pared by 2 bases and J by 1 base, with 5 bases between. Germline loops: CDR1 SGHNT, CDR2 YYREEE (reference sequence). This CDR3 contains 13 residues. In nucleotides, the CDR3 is TGTGCCAGCAGCTTACAGGGCACAGATACGCAGTATTTT. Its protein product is CASSLQGTDTQYF.

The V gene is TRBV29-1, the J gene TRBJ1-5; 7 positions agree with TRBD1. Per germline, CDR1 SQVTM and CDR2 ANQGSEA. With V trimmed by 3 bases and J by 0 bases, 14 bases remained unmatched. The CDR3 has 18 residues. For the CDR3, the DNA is TGCAGCGTTGACCGGGCCAGGGGGGATGTTTATAGCAATCAGCCCCAGCATTTT. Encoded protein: CSVDRARGDVYSNQPQHF.

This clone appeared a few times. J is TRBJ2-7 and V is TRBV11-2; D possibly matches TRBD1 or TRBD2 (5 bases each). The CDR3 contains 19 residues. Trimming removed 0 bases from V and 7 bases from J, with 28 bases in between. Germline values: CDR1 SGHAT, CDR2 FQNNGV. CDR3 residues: CASSLDLFYGRGKSGEQYF. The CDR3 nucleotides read TGTGCCAGCAGCTTAGATCTTTTTTATGGACGGGGCAAATCGGGAGAGCAGTACTTC.

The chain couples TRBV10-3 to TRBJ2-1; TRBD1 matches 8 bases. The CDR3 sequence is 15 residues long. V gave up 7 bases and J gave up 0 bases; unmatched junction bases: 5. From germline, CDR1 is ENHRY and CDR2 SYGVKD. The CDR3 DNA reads TGTGCCATCACCAGAGACAGGGGCTCCTACAATGAGCAGTTCTTC. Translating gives CAITRDRGSYNEQFF.

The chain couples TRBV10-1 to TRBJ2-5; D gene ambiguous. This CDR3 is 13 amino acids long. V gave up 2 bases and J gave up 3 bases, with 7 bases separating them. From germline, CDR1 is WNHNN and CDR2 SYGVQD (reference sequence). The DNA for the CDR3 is TGCGCCAGCAGTGAGGAAGCGAAAGAGACCCAGTACTTC. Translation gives CASSEEAKETQYF.

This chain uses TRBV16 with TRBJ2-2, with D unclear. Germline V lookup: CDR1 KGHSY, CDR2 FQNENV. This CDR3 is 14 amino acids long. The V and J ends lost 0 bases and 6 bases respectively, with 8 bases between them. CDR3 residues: CASSQSVAAGELFF. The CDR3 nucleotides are TGTGCCAGCAGCCAATCAGTGGCGGCCGGGGAGCTGTTTTTT.

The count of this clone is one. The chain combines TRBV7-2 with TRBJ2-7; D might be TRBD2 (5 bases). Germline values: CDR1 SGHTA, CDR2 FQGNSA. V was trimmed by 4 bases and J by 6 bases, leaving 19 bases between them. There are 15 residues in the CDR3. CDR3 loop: CASSSLRAGAGEQYF. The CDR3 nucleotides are TGTGCCAGCAGCTCTCTCCGGGCGGGTGCAGGCGAGCAGTACTTC.

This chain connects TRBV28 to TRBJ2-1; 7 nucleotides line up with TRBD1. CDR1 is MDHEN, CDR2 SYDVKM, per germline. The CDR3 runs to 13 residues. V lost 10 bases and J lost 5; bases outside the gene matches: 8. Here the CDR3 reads CANRQGVNNEQFF. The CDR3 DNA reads TGTGCCAACCGACAGGGCGTCAACAATGAGCAGTTCTTC.

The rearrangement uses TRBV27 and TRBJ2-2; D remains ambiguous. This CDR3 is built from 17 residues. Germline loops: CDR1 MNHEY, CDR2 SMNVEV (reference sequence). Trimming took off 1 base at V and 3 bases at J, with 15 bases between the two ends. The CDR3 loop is CASSLFSLSADTGELFF. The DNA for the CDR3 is TGTGCCAGCAGTTTATTTTCCCTAAGCGCGGACACCGGGGAGCTGTTTTTT.

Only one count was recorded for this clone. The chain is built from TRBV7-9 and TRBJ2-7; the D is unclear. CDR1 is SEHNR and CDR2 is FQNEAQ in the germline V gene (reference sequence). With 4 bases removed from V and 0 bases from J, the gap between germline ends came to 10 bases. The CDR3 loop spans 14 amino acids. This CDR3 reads CASSSSYASYEQYF. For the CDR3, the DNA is TGTGCCAGCAGCTCTTCTTATGCCTCCTACGAGCAGTACTTC.

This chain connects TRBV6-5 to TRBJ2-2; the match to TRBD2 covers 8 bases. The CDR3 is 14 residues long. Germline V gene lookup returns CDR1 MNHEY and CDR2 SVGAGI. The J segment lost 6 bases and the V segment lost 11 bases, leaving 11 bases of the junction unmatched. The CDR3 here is CALRSAAGAGELFF. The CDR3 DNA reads TGTGCCTTGCGTTCGGCAGCGGGAGCCGGGGAGCTGTTTTTT.

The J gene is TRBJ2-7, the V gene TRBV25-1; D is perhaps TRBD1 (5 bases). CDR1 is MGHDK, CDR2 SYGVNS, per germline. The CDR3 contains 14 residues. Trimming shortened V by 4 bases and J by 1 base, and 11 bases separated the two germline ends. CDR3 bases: TGTGCCAGCAGTGGACAGACTGTATCCTACGAGCAGTACTTC. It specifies CASSGQTVSYEQYF.

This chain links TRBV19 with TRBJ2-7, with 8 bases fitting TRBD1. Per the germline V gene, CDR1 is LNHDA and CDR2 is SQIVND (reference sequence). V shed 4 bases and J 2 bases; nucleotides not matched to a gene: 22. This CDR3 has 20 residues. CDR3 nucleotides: TGTGCCAGTAGTAGGTGGGCGGCAGGGGGCCCAACACCCAGAACCTACGAGCAGTACTTC. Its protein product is CASSRWAAGGPTPRTYEQYF.

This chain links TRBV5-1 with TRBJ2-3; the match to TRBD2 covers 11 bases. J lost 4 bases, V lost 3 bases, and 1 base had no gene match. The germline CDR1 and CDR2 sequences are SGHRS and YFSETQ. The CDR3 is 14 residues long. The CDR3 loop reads CASSYSGGADTQYF. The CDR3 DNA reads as TGCGCCAGCAGCTATAGCGGGGGGGCAGATACGCAGTATTTT. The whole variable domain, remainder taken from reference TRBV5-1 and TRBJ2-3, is KAGVTQTPRYLIKTRGQQVTLSCSPISGHRSVSWYQQTPGQGLQFLFEYFSETQRNKGNFPGRFSGRQFSNSRSEMNVSTLELGDSALYLCASSYSGGADTQYFGPGTRLTVL.

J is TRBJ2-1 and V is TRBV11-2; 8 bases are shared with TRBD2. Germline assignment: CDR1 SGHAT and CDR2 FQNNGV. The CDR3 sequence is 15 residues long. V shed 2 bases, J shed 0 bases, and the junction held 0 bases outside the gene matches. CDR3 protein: CASSLSGSSYNEQFF. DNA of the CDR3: TGTGCCAGCAGCTTAAGCGGGAGCTCCTACAATGAGCAGTTCTTC.

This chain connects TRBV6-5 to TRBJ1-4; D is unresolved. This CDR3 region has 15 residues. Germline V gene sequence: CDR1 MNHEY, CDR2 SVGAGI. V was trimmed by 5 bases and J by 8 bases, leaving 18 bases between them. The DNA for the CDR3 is TGTGCCAGCAGTCTAGACCGGCGGGGAAGGGAAAAACTGTTTTTT. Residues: CASSLDRRGREKLFF.

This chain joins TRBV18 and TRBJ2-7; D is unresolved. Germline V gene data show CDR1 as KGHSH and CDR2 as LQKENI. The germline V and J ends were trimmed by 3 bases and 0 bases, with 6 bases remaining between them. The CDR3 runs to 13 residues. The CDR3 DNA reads TGTGCCAGCTCACCCAGACTCTCCTACGAGCAGTACTTC. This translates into CASSPRLSYEQYF.

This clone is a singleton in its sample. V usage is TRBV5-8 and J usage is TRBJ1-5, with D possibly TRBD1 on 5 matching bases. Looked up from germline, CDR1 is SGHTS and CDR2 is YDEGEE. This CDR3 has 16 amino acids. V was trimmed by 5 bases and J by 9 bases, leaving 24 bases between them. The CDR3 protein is CASSSGVGTVEVPQHF. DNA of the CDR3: TGTGCCAGCAGTTCGGGAGTCGGGACCGTTGAGGTGCCCCAGCATTTT.

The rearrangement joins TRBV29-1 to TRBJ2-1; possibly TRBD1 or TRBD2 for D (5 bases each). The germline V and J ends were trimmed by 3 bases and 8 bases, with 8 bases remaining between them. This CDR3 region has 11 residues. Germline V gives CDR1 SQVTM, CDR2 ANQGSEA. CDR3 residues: CSVEGTDEQFF. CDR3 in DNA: TGCAGCGTTGAGGGGACGGATGAGCAGTTCTTC.

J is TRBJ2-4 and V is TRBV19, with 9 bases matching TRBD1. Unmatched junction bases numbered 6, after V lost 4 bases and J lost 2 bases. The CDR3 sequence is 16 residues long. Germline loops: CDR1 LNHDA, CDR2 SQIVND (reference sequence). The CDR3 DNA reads TGTGCCAGTAGTACCCGGGACAGGGCCACCAAAAACATTCAGTACTTC. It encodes CASSTRDRATKNIQYF.

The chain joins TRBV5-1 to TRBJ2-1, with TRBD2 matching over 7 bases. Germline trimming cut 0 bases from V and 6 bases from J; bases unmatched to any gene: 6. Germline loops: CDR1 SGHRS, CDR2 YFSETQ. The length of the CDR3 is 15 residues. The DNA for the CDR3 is TGCGCCAGCAGCTTGGGATCGTTAGCGGGCAATGAGCAGTTCTTC. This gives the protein CASSLGSLAGNEQFF.

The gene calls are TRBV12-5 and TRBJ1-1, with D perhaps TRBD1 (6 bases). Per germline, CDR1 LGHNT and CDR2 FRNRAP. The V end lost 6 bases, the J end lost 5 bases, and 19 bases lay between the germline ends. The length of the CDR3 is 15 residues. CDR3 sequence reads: CASGSSPGATTEAFF. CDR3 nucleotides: TGTGCTAGTGGCTCCTCCCCGGGGGCTACTACTGAAGCTTTCTTT. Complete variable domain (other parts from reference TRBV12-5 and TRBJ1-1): DARVTQTPRHKVTEMGQEVTMRCQPILGHNTVFWYRQTMMQGLELLAYFRNRAPLDDSGMPKDRFSAEMPDATLATLKIQPSEPRDSAVYFCASGSSPGATTEAFFGQGTRLTVV.

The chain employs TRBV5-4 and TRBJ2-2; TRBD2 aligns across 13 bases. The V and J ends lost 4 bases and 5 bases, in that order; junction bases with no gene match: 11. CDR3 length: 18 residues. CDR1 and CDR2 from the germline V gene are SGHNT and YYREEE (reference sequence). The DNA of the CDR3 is TGTGCCAGCAGCCGGGGCCCTACTAGCGGGGGGGCAACCGGGGAGCTGTTTTTT. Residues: CASSRGPTSGGATGELFF.

The DNA of the CDR3 is TGTGCCAGCAGTTACCATATCCTCAACACCGGGGAGCTGTTTTTT. Translating gives CASSYHILNTGELFF. The V and J genes are TRBV6-5 and TRBJ2-2; D is ambiguous. Germline V lookup: CDR1 MNHEY, CDR2 SVGAGI. V lost 2 bases and J 2 bases, leaving 9 bases between the germline ends. The CDR3 is 15 residues long.

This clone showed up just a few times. The CDR3 reads CATSRGAGNQETQYF. The CDR3, as DNA: TGTGCCACCAGCAGAGGGGCAGGAAACCAAGAGACCCAGTACTTC. V usage is TRBV15 and J usage is TRBJ2-5, with unresolved D. Per the germline V gene, CDR1 is LNHNV and CDR2 is YYDKDF (reference sequence). V lost 1 base, J lost 0 bases, and 9 bases lay in between. The CDR3 totals 15 residues.

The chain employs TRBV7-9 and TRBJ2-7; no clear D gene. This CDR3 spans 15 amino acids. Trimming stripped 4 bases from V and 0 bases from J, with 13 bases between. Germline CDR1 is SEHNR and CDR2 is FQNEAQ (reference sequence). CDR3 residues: CASSSTASFSYEQYF. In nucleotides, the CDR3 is TGTGCCAGCAGCTCAACCGCCAGTTTCTCCTACGAGCAGTACTTC.

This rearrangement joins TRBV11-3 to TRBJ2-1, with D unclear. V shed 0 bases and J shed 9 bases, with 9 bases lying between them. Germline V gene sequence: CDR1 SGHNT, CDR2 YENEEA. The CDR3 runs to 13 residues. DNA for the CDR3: TGTGCCAGCAGCTTAGAGGAGCTGGGTGAGCAGTTCTTC. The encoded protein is CASSLEELGEQFF.

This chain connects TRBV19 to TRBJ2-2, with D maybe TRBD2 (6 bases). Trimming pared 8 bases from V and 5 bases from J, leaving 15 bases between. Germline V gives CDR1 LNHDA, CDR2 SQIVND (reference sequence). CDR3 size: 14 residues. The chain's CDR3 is CASFQGGRTGELFF. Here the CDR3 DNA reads TGTGCCAGTTTTCAGGGAGGTAGGACCGGGGAGCTGTTTTTT.

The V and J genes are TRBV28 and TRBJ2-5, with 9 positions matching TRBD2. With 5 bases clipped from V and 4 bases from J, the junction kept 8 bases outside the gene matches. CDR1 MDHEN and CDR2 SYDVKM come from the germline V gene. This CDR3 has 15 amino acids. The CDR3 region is CASSIQASGVETQYF. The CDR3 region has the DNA TGTGCCAGCAGTATCCAGGCTAGCGGGGTAGAGACCCAGTACTTC.

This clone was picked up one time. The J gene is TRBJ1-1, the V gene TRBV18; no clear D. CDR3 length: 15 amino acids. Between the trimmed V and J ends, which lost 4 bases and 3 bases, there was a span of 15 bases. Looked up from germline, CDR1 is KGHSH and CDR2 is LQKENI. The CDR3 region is CASSHTTGRDTEAFF. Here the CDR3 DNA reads TGTGCCAGCTCACACACGACGGGGAGGGACACTGAAGCTTTCTTT.